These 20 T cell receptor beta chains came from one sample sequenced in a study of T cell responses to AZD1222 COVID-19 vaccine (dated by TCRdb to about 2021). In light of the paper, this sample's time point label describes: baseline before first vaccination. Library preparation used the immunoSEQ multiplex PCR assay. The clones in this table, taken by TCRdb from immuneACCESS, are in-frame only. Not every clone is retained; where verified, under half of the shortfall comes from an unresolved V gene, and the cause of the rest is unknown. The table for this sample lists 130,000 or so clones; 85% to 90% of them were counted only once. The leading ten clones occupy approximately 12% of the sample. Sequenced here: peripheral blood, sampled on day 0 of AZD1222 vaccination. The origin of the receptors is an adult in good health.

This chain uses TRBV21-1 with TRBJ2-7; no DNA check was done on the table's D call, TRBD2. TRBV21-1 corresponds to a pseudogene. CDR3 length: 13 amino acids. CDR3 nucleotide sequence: TGTGCCAGCAGCGCGACTAGCGGGTATGAGCAGTACTTC. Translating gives CASSATSGYEQYF.

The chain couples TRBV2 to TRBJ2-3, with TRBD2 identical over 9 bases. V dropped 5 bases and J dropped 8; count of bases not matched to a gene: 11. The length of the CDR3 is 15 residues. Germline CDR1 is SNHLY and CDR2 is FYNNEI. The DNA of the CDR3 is TGTGCCAGCAGTCCTCCGCTGGCGGGAGGGGGTACGCAGTATTTT. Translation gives CASSPPLAGGGTQYF.

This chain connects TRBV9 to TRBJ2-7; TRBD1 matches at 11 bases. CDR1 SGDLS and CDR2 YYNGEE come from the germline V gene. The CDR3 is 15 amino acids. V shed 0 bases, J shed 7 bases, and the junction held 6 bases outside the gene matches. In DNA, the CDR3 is TGTGCCAGCAGCGTAGGGACAGGGGGCCTGAGGGAGCAGTACTTC. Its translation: CASSVGTGGLREQYF. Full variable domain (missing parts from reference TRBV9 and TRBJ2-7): DSGVTQTPKHLITATGQRVTLRCSPRSGDLSVYWYQQSLDQGLQFLIQYYNGEERAKGNILERFSAQQFPDLHSELNLSSLELGDSALYFCASSVGTGGLREQYFGPGTRLTVT.

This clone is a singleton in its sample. The CDR3 coding sequence is TGTGCCAGCAGCTTGGGCCACACAGATACGCAGTATTTT. Translation gives CASSLGHTDTQYF. The chain is built from TRBV7-7 and TRBJ2-3; no firm D call. V dropped 3 bases and J dropped 2 bases, with 6 bases sitting between them. Germline CDR1 SSHAT, CDR2 FNYEAQ (reference sequence). The length of the CDR3 is 13 residues.

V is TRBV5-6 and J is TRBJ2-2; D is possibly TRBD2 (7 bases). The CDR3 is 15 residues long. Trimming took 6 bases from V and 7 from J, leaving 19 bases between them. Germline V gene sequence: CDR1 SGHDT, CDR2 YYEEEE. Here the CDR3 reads CASTGNGGPGGELFF. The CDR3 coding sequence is TGTGCCAGCACGGGAAACGGGGGGCCGGGCGGGGAGCTGTTTTTT.

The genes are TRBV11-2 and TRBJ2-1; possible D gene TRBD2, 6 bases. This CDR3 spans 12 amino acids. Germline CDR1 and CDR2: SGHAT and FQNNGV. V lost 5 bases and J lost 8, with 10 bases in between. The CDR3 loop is CASSPTGDEQFF. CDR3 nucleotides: TGTGCCAGCAGCCCCACGGGAGATGAGCAGTTCTTC.

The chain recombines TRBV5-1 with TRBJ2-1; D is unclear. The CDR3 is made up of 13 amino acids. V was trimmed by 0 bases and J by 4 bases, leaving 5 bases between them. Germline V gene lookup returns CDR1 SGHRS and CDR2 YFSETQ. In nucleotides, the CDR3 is TGCGCCAGCAGCTTGGACAGTTACAATGAGCAGTTCTTC. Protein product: CASSLDSYNEQFF.

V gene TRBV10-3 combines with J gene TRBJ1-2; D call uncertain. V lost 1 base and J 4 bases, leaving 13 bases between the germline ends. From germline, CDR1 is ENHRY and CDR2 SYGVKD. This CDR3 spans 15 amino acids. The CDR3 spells CAISELSAGGYGYTF. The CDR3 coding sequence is TGTGCCATCAGTGAGTTAAGCGCAGGCGGCTATGGCTACACCTTC.

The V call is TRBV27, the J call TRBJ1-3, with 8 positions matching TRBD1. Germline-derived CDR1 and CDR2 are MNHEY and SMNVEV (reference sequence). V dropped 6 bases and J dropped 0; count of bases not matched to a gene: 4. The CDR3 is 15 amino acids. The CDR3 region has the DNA TGTGCCAGCAGCCGACAGGGGACCTCTGGAAACACCATATATTTT. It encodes CASSRQGTSGNTIYF.

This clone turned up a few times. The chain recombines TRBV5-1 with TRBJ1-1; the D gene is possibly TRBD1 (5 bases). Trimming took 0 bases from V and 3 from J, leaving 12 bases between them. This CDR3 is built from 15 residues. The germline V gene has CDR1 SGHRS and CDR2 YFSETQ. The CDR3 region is CASSLAGDGYTEAFF. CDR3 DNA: TGCGCCAGCAGCTTGGCGGGGGACGGGTACACTGAAGCTTTCTTT.

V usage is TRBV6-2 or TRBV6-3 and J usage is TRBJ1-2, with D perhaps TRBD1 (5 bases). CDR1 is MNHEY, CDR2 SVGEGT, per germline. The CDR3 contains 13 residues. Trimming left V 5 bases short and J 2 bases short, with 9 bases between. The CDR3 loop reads CASSARDNYGYTF. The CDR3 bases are TGTGCCAGCAGTGCCCGGGACAACTATGGCTACACCTTC.

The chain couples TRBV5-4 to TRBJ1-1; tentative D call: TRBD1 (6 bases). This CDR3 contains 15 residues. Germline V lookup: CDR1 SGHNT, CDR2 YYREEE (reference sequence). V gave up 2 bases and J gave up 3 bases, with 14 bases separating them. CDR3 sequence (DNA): TGTGCCAGCAGCTTAGGCGGGGGGCGATACACTGAAGCTTTCTTT. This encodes CASSLGGGRYTEAFF. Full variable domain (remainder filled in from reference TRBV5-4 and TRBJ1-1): ETGVTQSPTHLIKTRGQQVTLRCSSQSGHNTVSWYQQALGQGPQFIFQYYREEENGRGNFPPRFSGLQFPNYSSELNVNALELDDSALYLCASSLGGGRYTEAFFGQGTRLTVV.

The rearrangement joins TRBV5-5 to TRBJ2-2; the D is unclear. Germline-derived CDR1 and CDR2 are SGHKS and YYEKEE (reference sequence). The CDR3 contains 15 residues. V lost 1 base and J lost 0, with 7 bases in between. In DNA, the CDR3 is TGTGCCAGCAGCTTGATTTTTACGAACACCGGGGAGCTGTTTTTT. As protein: CASSLIFTNTGELFF.

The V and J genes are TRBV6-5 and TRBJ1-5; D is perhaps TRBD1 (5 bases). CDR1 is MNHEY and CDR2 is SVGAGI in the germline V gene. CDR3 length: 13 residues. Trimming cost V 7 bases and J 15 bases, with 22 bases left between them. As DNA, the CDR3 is TGTGCCAGCAAGACGGGCATTTTAGCAGGGAGGCATTTT. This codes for CASKTGILAGRHF.

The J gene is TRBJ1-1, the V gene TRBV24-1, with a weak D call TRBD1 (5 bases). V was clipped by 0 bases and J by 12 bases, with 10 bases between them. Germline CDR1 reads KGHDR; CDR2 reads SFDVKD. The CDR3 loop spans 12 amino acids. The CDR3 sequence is CATSDLGDAPFF. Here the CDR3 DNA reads TGTGCCACCAGTGATTTGGGGGACGCGCCTTTCTTT.

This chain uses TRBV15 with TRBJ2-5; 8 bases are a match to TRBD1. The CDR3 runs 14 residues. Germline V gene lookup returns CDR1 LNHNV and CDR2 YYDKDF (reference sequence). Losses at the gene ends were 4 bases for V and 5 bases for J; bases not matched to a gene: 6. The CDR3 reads CATSNPGGWETQYF. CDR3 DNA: TGTGCCACCAGCAACCCAGGGGGCTGGGAGACCCAGTACTTC.

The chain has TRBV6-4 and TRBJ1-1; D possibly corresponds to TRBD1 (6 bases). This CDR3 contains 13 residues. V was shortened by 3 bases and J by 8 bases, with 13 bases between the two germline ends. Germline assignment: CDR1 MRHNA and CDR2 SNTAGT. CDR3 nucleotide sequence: TGTGCCAGCAGTGAGTATCCCGGGACAGAAGCTTTCTTT. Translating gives CASSEYPGTEAFF.

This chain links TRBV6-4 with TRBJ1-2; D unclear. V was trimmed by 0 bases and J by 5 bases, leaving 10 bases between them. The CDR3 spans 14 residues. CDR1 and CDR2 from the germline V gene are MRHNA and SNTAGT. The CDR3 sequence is CASSDSGHGYGYTF. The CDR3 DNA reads TGTGCCAGCAGTGACTCCGGGCACGGATATGGCTACACCTTC.

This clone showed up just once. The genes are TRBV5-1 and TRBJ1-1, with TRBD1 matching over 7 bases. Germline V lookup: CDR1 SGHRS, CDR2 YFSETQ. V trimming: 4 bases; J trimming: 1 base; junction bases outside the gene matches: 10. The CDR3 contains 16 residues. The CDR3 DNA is TGCGCCAGCAGCGGCCTAGAAGGGGGCGCGAACACTGAAGCTTTCTTT. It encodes CASSGLEGGANTEAFF.

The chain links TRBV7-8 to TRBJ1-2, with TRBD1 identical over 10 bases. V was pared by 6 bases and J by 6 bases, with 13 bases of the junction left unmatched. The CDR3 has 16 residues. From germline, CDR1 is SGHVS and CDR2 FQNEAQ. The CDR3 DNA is TGTGCCAGCAGTTTTACCCCGACAGGGGGCGGGAATGGCTACACCTTC. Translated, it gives CASSFTPTGGGNGYTF.